A single TCR beta chain is shown here with its context. This clone was picked up a small number of times. What this receptor recognizes is not known. No base quality information exists; no much larger clone differs at one position. The junction shows trimming of 3 bases on V and 2 bases on J, and the gene matches do not reach 15 bases of it. Taken from the germline V gene, the CDR1 and CDR2 loops are KGHSH and LQKENI. Including cysteine and phenylalanine, the CDR3 has 20 amino acids. Only the CDR3 part of the read is kept: 60 bases, read in frame from the first base. This entry comes from a study of OX40 agonist ivuxolimab in advanced cancers. Regarding the research as a whole: Ivuxolimab, which targeted the costimulatory receptor OX40 (CD134), was an agonistic, fully human IgG2 monoclonal antibody. Intravenous ivuxolimab was administered to patients every 2 weeks at six dose levels: 0.01, 0.1, 0.3, 1.5, 3 and 10 mg/kg. Of the roughly 51 dose-escalation patients, hepatocellular carcinoma was present in about 19, melanoma in around 15, renal cell carcinoma in 9 and head and neck cancer in 9. Peripheral TCRbeta sequencing aimed to test whether ivuxolimab altered TCR sequence diversity and caused clonal T-cell expansion. Patients were allowed to have had prior anti-PD-1, anti-PD-L1 or anti-CTLA-4 therapy, and roughly two fifths of the dose-escalation patients had been treated with checkpoint inhibitors. The dose-escalation cohort was 82.7% male with a mean age of approximately 60 years, ranging from about 23 to 85. Partial responses occurred in three dose-escalation patients: two with cutaneous melanoma and one with hepatocellular carcinoma. The paper covers the monotherapy dose-escalation part of the phase I ivuxolimab trial, which included N ≈ 52 patients. What the study reported, not specific to this receptor: After ivuxolimab, more expanded clones were found on average in CD8+ T cells than in CD4+ T cells. Low levels of normalized T-cell clonal expansion were also seen in some patients who did not respond. Clonal expansion of both CD4+ and CD8+ blood T cells was observed from baseline to week 6 at doses 0.1 to 3.0 mg/kg. Which antigens the clonally expanded peripheral T cells were specific for was not determined. In the 0.1-3.0 mg/kg groups, partial responders were among the patients with the lowest normalized peripheral clonal expansion, particularly in CD8+ T cells.

For sequencing of the TCRbeta CDR3 region, genomic DNA was extracted from the sorted cells. The immunoSEQ Assay was used for sequencing of TCRbeta CDR3 regions. Imported from immuneACCESS, the table was reduced by TCRdb to in-frame sequences with V and J called. These copies leave out some clones; in studies compared against another copy, an unresolved V gene accounts for under half, and the cause of the remainder is not known. The sample table records about 36,000 clones; about 79% of these occur just once. The ten largest clonotypes hold about 18% of the sample. Patients with autoimmune disease history or receiving systemic immunosuppression were excluded from the trial. Peripheral blood for TCR sequencing was collected from all dose cohorts at baseline, on cycle 4 day 1, and on cycle 7 day 1. The samples were drawn from a first-in-human, open-label, multicenter phase I dose-escalation trial of ivuxolimab. Adults with locally advanced or metastatic melanoma, renal cell, hepatocellular, or head and neck squamous cell carcinoma were enrolled in the trial. Before TCR sequencing, CD4+ T cells and CD8+ T cells from peripheral blood were sorted into separate populations.

The source material was CD4+ or CD8+ T cells sorted from blood, sampled in a trial of the OX40 agonist ivuxolimab. This clonotype originated in an adult with an advanced solid tumor such as melanoma, head and neck, liver or kidney cancer. The sequence is built from TRBV18 and TRBJ1-5; 11 nucleotides in the junction match TRBD1. Here is the DNA: TGTGCCAGCTCACCTTTCTCCGGGACAGGGGGTGGGAAGGGCAATCAGCCCCAGCATTTT. Translated, this is CASSPFSGTGGGKGNQPQHF.